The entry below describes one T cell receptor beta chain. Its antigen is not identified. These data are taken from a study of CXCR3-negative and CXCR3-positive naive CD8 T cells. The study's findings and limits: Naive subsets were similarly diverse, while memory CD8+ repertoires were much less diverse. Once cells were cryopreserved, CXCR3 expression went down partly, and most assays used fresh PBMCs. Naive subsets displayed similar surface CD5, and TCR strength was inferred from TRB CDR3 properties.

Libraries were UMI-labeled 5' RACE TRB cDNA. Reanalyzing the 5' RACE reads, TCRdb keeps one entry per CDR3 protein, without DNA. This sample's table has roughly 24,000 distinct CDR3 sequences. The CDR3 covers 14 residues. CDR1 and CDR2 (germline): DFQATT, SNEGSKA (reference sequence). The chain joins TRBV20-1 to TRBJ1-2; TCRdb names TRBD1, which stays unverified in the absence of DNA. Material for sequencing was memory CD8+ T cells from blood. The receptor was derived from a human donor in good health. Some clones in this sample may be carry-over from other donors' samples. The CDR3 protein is CSARDTARSYGYTF.